The entry that follows covers one T cell receptor (beta chain) sequence. Its antigen is unknown. These data are taken from a study of T cell responses to AZD1222 COVID-19 vaccine. Overall study results and limits: Sampling that yielded the repertoires occurred only after the peak T cell response. A rise in Spike-specific TCR breadth and depth followed two AZD1222 doses.

V lost 4 bases and J lost 4; bases outside the gene matches: 4. CDR1 and CDR2 (germline): LGHDT, YNNKEL (reference sequence). The length of the CDR3 is 15 residues. Data came from immunoSEQ multiplex PCR; TCRdb stores just in-frame clones and leaves some out. The profile shows over 100,000 clones, 80% to 90% of them singletons. This clonotype was obtained from an adult in good health. The sequencing used peripheral blood, collected on day 0 of AZD1222 vaccination. This chain connects TRBV3-1 (or the pseudogene TRBV3-2) to TRBJ1-4, with 9 bases identical to TRBD1. This chain's CDR3 is CASSPGDRDNEKLFF. The CDR3 coding sequence is TGTGCCAGCAGCCCTGGGGACAGGGATAATGAAAAACTGTTTTTT.